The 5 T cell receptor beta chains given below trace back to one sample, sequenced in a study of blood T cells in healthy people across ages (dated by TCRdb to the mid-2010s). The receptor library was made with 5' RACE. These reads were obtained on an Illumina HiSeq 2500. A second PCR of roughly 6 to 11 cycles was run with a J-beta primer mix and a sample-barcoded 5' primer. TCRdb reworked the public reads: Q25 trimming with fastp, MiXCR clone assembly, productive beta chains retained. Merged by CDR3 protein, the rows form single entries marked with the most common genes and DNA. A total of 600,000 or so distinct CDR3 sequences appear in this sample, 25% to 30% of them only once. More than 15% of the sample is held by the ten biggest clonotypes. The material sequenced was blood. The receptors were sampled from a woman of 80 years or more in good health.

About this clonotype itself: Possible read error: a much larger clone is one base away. The CDR3 DNA reads TGTGCCAGTAGTATGTCTGACACTGAGCAGTTCTTC. Protein product: CASSMSDTEQFF. The chain joins TRBV19 to TRBJ2-1; the D is unclear. The length of the CDR3 is 12 residues. The germline V gene encodes CDR1 LNHDA and CDR2 SQIVND (reference sequence). Trimming pared 3 bases from V and 9 bases from J, leaving 9 bases between.

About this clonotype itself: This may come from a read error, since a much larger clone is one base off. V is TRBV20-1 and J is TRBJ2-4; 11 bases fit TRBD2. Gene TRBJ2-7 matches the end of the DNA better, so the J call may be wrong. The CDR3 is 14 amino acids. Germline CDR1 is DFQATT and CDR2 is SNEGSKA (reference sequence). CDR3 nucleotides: TGCAGTGCTAGAAGACTAGCGGGAAGCTACGAGCAGTACTTC. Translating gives CSARRLAGSYEQYF.

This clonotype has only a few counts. CDR3 in amino acids: CASSLEGGAPGYNEQFF. The CDR3 bases are TGTGCCAGCAGCCTGGAGGGGGGGGCCCCCGGTTACAATGAGCAGTTCTTC. The gene calls are TRBV3-1 and TRBJ2-1; a weak D match, TRBD2 (7 bases). Trimming removed 4 bases at V and 4 bases at J, with 20 bases between. CDR3 length: 17 residues. Germline CDR1 and CDR2: LGHDT and YNNKEL (reference sequence).

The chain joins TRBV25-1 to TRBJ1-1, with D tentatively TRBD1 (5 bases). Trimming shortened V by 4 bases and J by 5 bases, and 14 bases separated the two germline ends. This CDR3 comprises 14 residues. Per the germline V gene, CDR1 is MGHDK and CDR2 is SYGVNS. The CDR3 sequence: CASSGHWGFTEAFF. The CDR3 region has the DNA TGTGCCAGCAGTGGGCACTGGGGGTTTACTGAAGCTTTCTTT.

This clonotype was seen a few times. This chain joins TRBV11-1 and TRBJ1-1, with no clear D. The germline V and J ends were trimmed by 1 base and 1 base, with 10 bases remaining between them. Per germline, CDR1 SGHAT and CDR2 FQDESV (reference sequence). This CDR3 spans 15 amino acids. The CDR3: CASSLGPSPNTEAFF. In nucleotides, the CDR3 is TGTGCCAGCAGCTTAGGCCCGTCGCCGAACACTGAAGCTTTCTTT.